The T cell receptor (beta chain) under discussion was sequenced for a study of T cell repertoires in cytomegalovirus infection. Study-wide background: CMV infection and matching HLA type were both indicated by public TCR beta signatures.

TCRdb itself ran the reads through MiXCR, one entry per CDR3 protein. The sample lists around 490,000 distinct CDR3 sequences; about 26% were seen once. Study conclusions and caveats: Cumulative public TCR beta family frequency identified CMV carriers with the relevant HLA. HLA-C-restricted, CMV-specific TCR beta clonotypes were dominant ex vivo.

The sample holds a few counts of this clonotype. Its antigen is not known. CDR1 and CDR2 (germline): PRHDT, FYEKMQ (reference sequence). This CDR3 is built from 14 residues. Trimming stripped 3 bases from V and 5 bases from J, with 13 bases between. Specimen: PBMCs. The chain employs TRBV13 and TRBJ2-5; possible D gene TRBD2, 6 bases. The sequence was obtained from a human donor in good health (CMV status not recorded). Some clones in this sample may be carry-over from other donors' samples. The CDR3 sequence: CASSLGFRGETQYF. CDR3 coding DNA: TGTGCCAGCAGCTTGGGGTTCCGGGGGGAGACCCAGTACTTC.